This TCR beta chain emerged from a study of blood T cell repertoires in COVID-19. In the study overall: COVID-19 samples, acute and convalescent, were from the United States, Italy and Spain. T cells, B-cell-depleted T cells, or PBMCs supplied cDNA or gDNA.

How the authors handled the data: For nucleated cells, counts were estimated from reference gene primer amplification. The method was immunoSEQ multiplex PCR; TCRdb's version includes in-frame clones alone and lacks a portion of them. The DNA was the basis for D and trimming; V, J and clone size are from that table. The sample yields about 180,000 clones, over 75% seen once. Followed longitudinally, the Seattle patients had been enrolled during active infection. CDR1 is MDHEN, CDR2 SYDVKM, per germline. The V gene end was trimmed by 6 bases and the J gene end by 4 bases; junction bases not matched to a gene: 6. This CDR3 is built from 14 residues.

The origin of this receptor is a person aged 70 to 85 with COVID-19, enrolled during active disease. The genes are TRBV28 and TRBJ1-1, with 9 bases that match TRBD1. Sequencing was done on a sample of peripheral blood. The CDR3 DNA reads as TGTGCCAGCAGCCGGACAGGGGATGGCACTGAAGCTTTCTTT. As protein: CASSRTGDGTEAFF.